This TCR beta chain was profiled in a study of regulatory T cells in long-lasting Graves disease. According to the study, TCR beta libraries were built with iRepertoire HTBI primers and CDR3-region Arm-PCR. TCRdb used MiXCR to reprocess the multiplex PCR reads, holding one entry per CDR3 protein. The table has about 470,000 distinct CDR3 sequences, about 22% seen once; the top ten hold roughly 6.9%. V trimming: 2 bases; J trimming: 6 bases; junction bases outside the gene matches: 4. The CDR3 is made up of 15 amino acids. Time point described: persistent/refractory GD, antithyroid drugs over 5 years with positive TRAb. Following extraction of RNA from PBMCs, that RNA was used to make the TCR library.

The V and J genes are TRBV12-3 or TRBV12-4 and TRBJ1-5, with 10 nucleotides matching TRBD1. The sequence came from a female donor with Graves disease. Source: peripheral blood mononuclear cells (PBMCs), taken when the disease was refractory, from a patient treated with antithyroid drugs. The CDR3 region has the DNA TGTGCCAGCAGTTTATGGACAGGGGGAAGTCAGCCCCAGCATTTT. Translated: CASSLWTGGSQPQHF.